Each of the 6 T cell receptor beta chains below was sequenced from the same sample in a study of blood T cells in healthy people across ages. Through a sample-barcoded 5' primer and a J-beta primer mix, a second PCR was run for roughly 7 to 11 cycles. TCRdb ran MiXCR on the 5' RACE reads and lists one entry per CDR3 protein. The repertoire holds around 1,500,000 distinct CDR3 sequences, roughly 45% seen once, with approximately 7.9% in the top ten. The sequenced sample was blood. These receptor sequences come from a woman aged 18-29 years in good health.

This clonotype was recorded a few times. V is TRBV4-2 and J is TRBJ2-7; weak D call: TRBD2 (5 bases). Trimming removed 3 bases from V and 3 bases from J, with 15 bases in between. CDR1 LGHNA and CDR2 YNFKEQ come from the germline V gene. The CDR3 spans 15 residues. Written as DNA, the CDR3 is TGTGCCAGCAGCCAGCGAACAGCGGTGGGCTACGAGCAGTACTTC. Its translation is CASSQRTAVGYEQYF.

This clonotype was seen more than once but under ten times. The rearrangement links TRBV18 to TRBJ1-1; 7 bases are a match to TRBD1. This CDR3 contains 16 residues. After removal of 2 bases from V and 5 bases from J, the junction contained 11 bases not matched to a gene. Germline values: CDR1 KGHSH, CDR2 LQKENI. The CDR3 coding sequence is TGTGCCAGCTCACCAAAGCTAGCAGGGGGGAATACTGAAGCTTTCTTT. Protein: CASSPKLAGGNTEAFF.

The J gene is TRBJ2-3, the V gene TRBV27, with 8 positions matching TRBD2. The CDR3 loop spans 15 amino acids. The trim removed 4 bases at V and 4 bases at J, leaving 7 bases unmatched. Germline CDR1 is MNHEY and CDR2 is SMNVEV (reference sequence). CDR3 DNA sequence: TGTGCCAGCAGTTGGGCGGGTAGCGGGGCAGATACGCAGTATTTT. This sequence encodes CASSWAGSGADTQYF.

The rearrangement joins TRBV3-1 to TRBJ2-2; 14 nucleotides match TRBD2. Per germline, CDR1 LGHDT and CDR2 YNNKEL (reference sequence). The V segment lost 2 bases and the J segment 10 bases; nucleotides outside the gene matches: 3. The CDR3 sequence is 15 residues long. The CDR3 reads CASSQWTSGGQELFF. CDR3 nucleotides: TGTGCCAGCAGCCAATGGACTAGCGGGGGGCAGGAGCTGTTTTTT.

This clonotype was seen a few times. The gene calls are TRBV10-3 and TRBJ1-4; possible D gene TRBD1, 5 bases. The CDR3 sequence is 15 residues long. Trimming left V 3 bases short and J 7 bases short, with 15 bases between. Per germline, CDR1 ENHRY and CDR2 SYGVKD. The CDR3 protein is CAISEGTSSVEKLFF. DNA for the CDR3: TGTGCCATCAGTGAAGGGACCAGCTCAGTTGAAAAACTGTTTTTT.

The V call is TRBV3-1, the J call TRBJ2-3; D gene unclear. The germline V gene has CDR1 LGHDT and CDR2 YNNKEL (reference sequence). The CDR3 runs to 12 residues. Trimming shortened V by 0 bases and J by 9 bases, and 7 bases separated the two germline ends. This CDR3 is CASSQDATTQYF. CDR3 DNA: TGTGCCAGCAGCCAAGACGCGACAACGCAGTATTTT.